This TCR beta chain comes out of a study of blood T cell repertoires in COVID-19. Overall study: The samples span acute and convalescent COVID-19 from the United States, Italy and Spain. From T cells, B-cell-depleted T cells, or PBMCs came the material, which was cDNA or gDNA.

In the study's own analysis: Reference gene primer amplification in the assay estimated nucleated cell counts. Sequencing used immunoSEQ multiplex PCR; TCRdb keeps in-frame clones, though not all of them. V and J calls and clone size are given by that table; D and trimming were obtained from the DNA. Among over 70,000 clones, more than 75% were seen once, and the ten largest hold 28%. The ends were cut back, 1 base at V and 8 bases at J, with 17 bases in the middle. Germline assignment: CDR1 LGHDT and CDR2 YNNKEL (reference sequence). The CDR3 runs to 15 residues. The sequence came from a woman aged 80 or over with active or convalescent COVID-19. The genes are TRBV3-1 (or the pseudogene TRBV3-2) and TRBJ1-2; TRBD1 might be the D (6 bases). The sequencing input was peripheral blood. The CDR3 reads CASSQGAGAAAGYTF. The CDR3 DNA follows: TGTGCCAGCAGCCAAGGGGCGGGGGCCGCTGCGGGCTACACCTTC.